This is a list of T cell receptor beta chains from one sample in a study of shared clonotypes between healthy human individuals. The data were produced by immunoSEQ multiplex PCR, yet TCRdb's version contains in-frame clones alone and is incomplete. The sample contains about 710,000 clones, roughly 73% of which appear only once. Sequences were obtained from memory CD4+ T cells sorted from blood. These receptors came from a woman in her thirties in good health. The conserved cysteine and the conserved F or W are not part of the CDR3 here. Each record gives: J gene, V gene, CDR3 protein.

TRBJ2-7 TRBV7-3 ASSPQGGYEQY
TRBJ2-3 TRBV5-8 ASSLGTSGKFDTQY
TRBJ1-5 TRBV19 ASKWAGPYSNQPQH
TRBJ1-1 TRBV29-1 SVGQLNTEAF
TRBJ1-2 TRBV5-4 ASSSDGYGYT
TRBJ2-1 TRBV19 ASRARGSYNEQF
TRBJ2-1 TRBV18 ASSAGVTGEQF
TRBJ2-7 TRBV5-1 ASRQLAGAEEQY
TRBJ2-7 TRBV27 ASSHNDRGRGEQY
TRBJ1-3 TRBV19 ATAPNLYSGNTIY
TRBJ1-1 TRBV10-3 AISAPDWYEAF
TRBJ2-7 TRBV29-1 SVDPGASNSYEQY
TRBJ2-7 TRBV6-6 ASSWGDRSGHEQY
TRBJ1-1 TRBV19 ASSSNRGGNTEAF
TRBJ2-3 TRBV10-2 ASSEMAVTQY
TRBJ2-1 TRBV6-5 ASSFGLRGGRNEQF
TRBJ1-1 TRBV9 ASSVEGRGNTEAF
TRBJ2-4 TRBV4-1 ASSRGLGNIQY
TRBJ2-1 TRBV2 ASSGRTPWVAGGLHNEQF
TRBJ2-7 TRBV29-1 SVGTDHSGGEQY
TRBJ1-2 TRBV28 ASHRGGHYGYT
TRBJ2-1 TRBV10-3 AISGGTSVNNEQF
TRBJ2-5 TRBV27 ASSLGLAGVGQETQY
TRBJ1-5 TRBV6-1 ASSRQGTQPQH
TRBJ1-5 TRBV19 ASTRAGGLSNQPQH
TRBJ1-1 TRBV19 ASSILAQNTEAF
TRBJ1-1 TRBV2 ASSVLRGNTEAF
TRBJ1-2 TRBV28 ASGRVPMSYGYT
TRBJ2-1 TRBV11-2 ASSLGGLAVYNEQF
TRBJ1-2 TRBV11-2 ASSLDRGDYGYT
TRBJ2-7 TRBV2 ASSVEFRNEQY
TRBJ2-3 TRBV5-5 ASSSGLETGTDTQY
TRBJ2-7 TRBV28 ASRKGQGRRSSYEQY
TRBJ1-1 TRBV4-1 ASSHPVSSTEAF
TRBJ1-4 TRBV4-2 ASSQEFTGEKLF